The entry below describes one TCR beta chain. No antigen is known for it. Per-nucleotide qualities are absent, and no much larger clonotype sits a single base away. Instrument on record: Illumina HiSeq 1500. The raw public data were reprocessed by TCRdb itself: fastp quality trimming at Q25, MiXCR clonotype calling, in-frame beta chains only. For every CDR3 protein sequence, its rows merge into one entry that carries the most common genes and DNA. This sample gives roughly 920,000 distinct CDR3 sequences in total; 31% of them show up just once. The ten largest clonotypes hold roughly an eighth of the sample. This specimen's treatment or condition label, interpreted: in vitro stimulation with specific CMV peptide epitopes to enrich CMV-specific T cells. The data derive from a study of T cell repertoires in cytomegalovirus infection (dated by TCRdb to about 2019). About the study as a whole: Recently identified HLA-C-restricted CMV epitopes, whose presentation resists viral immunomodulation, were targeted by peptide stimulations together with well-studied HLA-B-restricted epitopes. Because public TCR beta signatures pointed to carriage of CMV infection together with the matching HLA type, the HLA type of each donor mattered for the analysis. Points the paper makes about the study in general: The ex vivo response was dominated by HLA-C-restricted CMV-specific TCR beta clonotypes, which also provided the single most frequent clonotype in two of eight donors. Carriers of CMV infection plus the relevant HLA type were discriminated by the cumulative frequency of public TCR beta family members in the study cohort and in an independent approximately 360-donor cohort.

The sample consisted of cultured CD8+ T cells from PBMCs, taken from culture after CMV antigen stimulation. This TCR was sampled from a human donor in good health (CMV status not recorded). Some clones in this sample may be carry-over from other donors' samples.

The sequence in DNA is TGCAGTGCTAGTGGAGGGTCCACTGAAAAACTGTTTTTT. Translated, it gives CSASGGSTEKLFF. The receptor chain draws on TRBV20-1 and TRBJ1-4, with the D segment identity uncertain. From its cysteine to its phenylalanine, the CDR3 spans 13 amino acids. Left in the record is the CDR3 DNA by itself, 39 bases read in frame from the first base. From a lookup of the germline V gene (reference sequence), CDR1 and CDR2 are DFQATT and SNEGSKA. V loses 3 bases, J loses 7 bases, and the germline ends lie 12 bases apart.